This TCR beta chain was recorded in a study of CD8 T cells in Susac syndrome. The CDR3 loop spans 14 amino acids. CDR1 is SQVTM and CDR2 is ANQGSEA in the germline V gene. V was trimmed by 6 bases and J by 2 bases, leaving 17 bases between them. This clonotype has just one count. The antigen is unknown. Reverse transcription of roughly 0.45 to 1 ug RNA was carried out with random hexamers. Coverage of TCR beta CDR3 amplification by immunoSEQ multiplex PCR extended to 54 Vbeta and 13 Jbeta. TCRdb re-called the immunoSEQ multiplex PCR reads with MiXCR, one entry per CDR3 protein. The table lists 100,000 to 150,000 distinct CDR3 sequences, about 95% of them singletons. Study findings and constraints: An acknowledgment was made by the study that its TCR sequencing and HLA analysis involved relatively few individuals.

From blood CD8+ and CD4+ T cells, TCR beta sequences were generated. It was negative isolation that provided the CD8+ and CD4+ T cells, whereas TEMRA cells were enriched by FACS. Sequencing was carried out using CD4+ T cells from PBMCs. The TCR was taken from a human donor in good health. J is TRBJ2-7 and V is TRBV29-1, with D perhaps TRBD2 (5 bases). CDR3 DNA sequence: TGCAGCGTACCAAGCGGAGGCGCCCCCTACGAGCAGTACTTC. The encoded protein is CSVPSGGAPYEQYF.